The text below deals with one T cell receptor beta chain. V lost 4 bases, J lost 7 bases, and 11 bases stayed unmatched. Germline lookup yields CDR1 SGHRS and CDR2 YFSETQ. CDR3 size: 15 residues. The record originates from a study of control samples from healthy donors and cancer patients. Profiled with immunoSEQ multiplex PCR; TCRdb holds only in-frame clones, not every one. The sample includes about 110,000 clones, around 80% of them seen just once. This rearrangement joins TRBV5-1 to TRBJ1-1, with 9 bases matching TRBD1. Sequencing was carried out using blood. The clonotype comes from a man aged 18-30 years in good health. CDR3 sequence (DNA): TGCGCCAGCAGCGTCCGACAGGGGGTAGGGGATGAAGCTTTCTTT. It is translated as CASSVRQGVGDEAFF.